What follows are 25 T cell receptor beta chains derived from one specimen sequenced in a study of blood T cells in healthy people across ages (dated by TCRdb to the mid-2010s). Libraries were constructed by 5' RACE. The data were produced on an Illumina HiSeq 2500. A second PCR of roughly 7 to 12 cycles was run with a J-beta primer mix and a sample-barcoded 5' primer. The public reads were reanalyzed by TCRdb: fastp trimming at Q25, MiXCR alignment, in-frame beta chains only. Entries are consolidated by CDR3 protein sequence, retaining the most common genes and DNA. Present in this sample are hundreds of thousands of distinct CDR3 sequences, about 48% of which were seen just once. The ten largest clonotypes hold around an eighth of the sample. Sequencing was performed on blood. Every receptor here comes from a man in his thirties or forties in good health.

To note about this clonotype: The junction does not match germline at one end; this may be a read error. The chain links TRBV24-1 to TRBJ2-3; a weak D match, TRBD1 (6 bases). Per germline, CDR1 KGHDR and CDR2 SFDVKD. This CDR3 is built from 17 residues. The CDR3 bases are TGTGCCACCGGTGATTTGAAGGGGGTCCAGGGCACAGATACGCAGTATTTT. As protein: CATGDLKGVQGTDTQYF.

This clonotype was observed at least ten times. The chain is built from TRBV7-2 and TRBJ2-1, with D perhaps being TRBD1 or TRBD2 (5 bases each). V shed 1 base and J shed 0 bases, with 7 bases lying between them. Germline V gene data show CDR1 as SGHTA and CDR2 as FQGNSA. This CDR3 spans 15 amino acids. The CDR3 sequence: CASSLVRGSYNEQFF. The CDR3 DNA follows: TGTGCCAGCAGCTTAGTGAGGGGCTCCTACAATGAGCAGTTCTTC.

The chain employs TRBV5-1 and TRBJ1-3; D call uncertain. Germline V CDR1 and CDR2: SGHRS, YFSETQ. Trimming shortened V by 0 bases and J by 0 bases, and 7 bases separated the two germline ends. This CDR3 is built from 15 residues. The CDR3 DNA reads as TGCGCCAGCAGCTTGGACGGAGCCTCTGGAAACACCATATATTTT. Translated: CASSLDGASGNTIYF.

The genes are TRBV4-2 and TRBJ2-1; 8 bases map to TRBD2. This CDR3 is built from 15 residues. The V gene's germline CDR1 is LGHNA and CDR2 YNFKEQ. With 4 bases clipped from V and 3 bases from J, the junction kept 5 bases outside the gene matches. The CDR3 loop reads CASSRELADYNEQFF. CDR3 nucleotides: TGTGCCAGCAGCCGAGAACTAGCGGACTACAATGAGCAGTTCTTC.

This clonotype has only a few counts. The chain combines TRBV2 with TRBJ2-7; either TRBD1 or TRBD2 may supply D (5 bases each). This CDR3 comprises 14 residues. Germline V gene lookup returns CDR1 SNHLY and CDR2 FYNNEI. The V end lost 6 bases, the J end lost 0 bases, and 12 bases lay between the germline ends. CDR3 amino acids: CASSSGAYSYEQYF. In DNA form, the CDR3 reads TGTGCCAGCAGCTCCGGGGCATACTCCTACGAGCAGTACTTC.

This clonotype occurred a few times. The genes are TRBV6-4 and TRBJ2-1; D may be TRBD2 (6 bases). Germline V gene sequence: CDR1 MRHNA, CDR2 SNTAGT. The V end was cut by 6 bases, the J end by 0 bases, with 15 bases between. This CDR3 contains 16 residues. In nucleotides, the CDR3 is TGTGCCAGCAGACTTAGCGGAGCGAGCTCCTACAATGAGCAGTTCTTC. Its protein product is CASRLSGASSYNEQFF.

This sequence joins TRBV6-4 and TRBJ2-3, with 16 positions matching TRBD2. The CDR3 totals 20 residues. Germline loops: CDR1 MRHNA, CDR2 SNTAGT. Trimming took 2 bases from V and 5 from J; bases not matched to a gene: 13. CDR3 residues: CASSDTGTSGGALERDTQYF. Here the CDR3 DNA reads TGTGCCAGCAGTGACACCGGGACTAGCGGGGGGGCATTAGAGAGAGATACGCAGTATTTT.

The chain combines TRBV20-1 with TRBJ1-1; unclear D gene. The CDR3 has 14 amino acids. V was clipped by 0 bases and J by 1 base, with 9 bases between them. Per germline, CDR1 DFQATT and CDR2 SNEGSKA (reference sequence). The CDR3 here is CSARDHSTNTEAFF. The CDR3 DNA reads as TGCAGTGCTAGAGATCATTCAACGAACACTGAAGCTTTCTTT.

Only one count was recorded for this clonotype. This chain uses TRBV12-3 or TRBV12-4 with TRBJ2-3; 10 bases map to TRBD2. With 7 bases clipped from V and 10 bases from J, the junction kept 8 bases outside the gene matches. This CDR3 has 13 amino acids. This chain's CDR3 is CASKRAGGDAQYF. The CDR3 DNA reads TGTGCCAGCAAGAGAGCGGGGGGGGATGCGCAGTATTTT.

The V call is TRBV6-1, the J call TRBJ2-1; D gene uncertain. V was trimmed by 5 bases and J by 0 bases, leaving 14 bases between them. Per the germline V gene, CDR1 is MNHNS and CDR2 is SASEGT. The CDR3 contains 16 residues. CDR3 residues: CASSQYGSGSYNEQFF. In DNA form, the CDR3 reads TGTGCCAGCAGTCAGTACGGATCCGGCTCCTACAATGAGCAGTTCTTC.

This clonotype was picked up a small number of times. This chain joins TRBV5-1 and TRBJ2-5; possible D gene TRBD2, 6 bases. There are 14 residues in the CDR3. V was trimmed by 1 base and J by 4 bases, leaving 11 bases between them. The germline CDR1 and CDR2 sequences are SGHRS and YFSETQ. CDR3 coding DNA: TGCGCCAGCAGCTTGATGGCGGGGAGAGAGACCCAGTACTTC. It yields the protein CASSLMAGRETQYF.

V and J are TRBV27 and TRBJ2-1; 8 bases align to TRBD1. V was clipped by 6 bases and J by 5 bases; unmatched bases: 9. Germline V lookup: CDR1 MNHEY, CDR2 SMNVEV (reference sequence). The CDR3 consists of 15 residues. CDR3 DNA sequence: TGTGCCAGCAGCGACGGGACAGGAGGGGACAATGAGCAGTTCTTC. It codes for CASSDGTGGDNEQFF.

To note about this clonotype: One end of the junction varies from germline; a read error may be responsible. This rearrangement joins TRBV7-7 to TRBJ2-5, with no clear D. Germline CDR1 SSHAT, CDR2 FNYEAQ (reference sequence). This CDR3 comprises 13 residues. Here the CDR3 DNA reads TGTGCTAGCAGCTTAGAAGTGATGCAGACCCAGTACTTC. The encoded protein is CASSLEVMQTQYF.

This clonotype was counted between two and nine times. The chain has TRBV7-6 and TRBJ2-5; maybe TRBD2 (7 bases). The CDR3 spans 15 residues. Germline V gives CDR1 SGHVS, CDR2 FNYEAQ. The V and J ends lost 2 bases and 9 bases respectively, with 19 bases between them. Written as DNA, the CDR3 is TGTGCCAGCAGCTTACAAGCGGGACACGAAACGGCCCAGTACTTC. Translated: CASSLQAGHETAQYF. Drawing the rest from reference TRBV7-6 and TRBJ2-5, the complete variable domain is GAGVSQSPRYKVTKRGQDVALRCDPISGHVSLYWYRQALGQGPEFLTYFNYEAQQDKSGLPNDRFSAERPEGSISTLTIQRTEQRDSAMYRCASSLQAGHETAQYFGPGTRLLVL.

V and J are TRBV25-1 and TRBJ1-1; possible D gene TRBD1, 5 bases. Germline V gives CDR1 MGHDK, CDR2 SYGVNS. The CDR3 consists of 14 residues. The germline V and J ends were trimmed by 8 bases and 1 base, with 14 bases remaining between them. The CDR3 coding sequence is TGTGCCAGCGGACCCGGGGGACGGAACACTGAAGCTTTCTTT. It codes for CASGPGGRNTEAFF.

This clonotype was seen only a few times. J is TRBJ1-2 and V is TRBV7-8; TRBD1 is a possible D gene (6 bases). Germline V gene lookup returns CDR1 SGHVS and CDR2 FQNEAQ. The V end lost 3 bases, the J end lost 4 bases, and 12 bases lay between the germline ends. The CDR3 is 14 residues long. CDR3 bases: TGTGCCAGCAGCTTCCAGACAGGCCCCTATGGCTACACCTTC. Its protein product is CASSFQTGPYGYTF.

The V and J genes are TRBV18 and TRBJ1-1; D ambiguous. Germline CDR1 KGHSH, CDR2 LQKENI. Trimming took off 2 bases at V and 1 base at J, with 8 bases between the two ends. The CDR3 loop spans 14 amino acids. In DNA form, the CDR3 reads TGTGCCAGCTCACCAAAAGCCTCGAACACTGAAGCTTTCTTT. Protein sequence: CASSPKASNTEAFF.

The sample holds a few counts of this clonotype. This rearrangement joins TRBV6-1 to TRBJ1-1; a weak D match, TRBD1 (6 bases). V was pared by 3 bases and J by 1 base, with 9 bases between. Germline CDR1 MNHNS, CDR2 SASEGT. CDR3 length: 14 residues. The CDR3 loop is CASSETGPNTEAFF. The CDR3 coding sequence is TGTGCCAGCAGTGAGACAGGACCGAACACTGAAGCTTTCTTT.

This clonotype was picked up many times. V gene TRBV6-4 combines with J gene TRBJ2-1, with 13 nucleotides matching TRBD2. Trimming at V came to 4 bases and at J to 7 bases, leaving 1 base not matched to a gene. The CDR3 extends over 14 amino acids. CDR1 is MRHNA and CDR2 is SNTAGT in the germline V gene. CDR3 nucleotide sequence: TGTGCCAGCAGTGGGACTAGCGGGGGAAATGAGCAGTTCTTC. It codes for CASSGTSGGNEQFF.

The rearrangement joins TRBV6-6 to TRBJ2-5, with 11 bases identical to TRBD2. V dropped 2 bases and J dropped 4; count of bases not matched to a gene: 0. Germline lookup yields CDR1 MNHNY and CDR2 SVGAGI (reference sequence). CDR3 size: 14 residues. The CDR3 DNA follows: TGTGCCAGCAGTTACGGGACTAGCGGAGAGACCCAGTACTTC. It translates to CASSYGTSGETQYF.

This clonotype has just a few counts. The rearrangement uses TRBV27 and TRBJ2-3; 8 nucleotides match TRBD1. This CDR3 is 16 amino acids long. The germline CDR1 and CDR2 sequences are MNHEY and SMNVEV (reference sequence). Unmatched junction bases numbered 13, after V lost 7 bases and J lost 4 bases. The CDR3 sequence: CASTTLLRDRSDTQYF. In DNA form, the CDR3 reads TGTGCCAGCACCACACTTTTACGGGACAGGTCAGATACGCAGTATTTT.

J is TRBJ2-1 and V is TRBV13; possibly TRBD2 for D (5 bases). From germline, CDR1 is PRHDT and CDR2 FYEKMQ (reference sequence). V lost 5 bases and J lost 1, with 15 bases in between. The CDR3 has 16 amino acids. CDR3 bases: TGTGCCAGCAGCCCCGGGGTTGAAGGGTCCTACAATGAGCAGTTCTTC. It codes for CASSPGVEGSYNEQFF.

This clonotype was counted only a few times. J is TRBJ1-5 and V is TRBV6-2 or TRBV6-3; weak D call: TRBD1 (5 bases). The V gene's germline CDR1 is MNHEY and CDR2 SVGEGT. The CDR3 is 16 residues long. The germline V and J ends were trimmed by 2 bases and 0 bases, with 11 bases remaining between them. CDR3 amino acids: CASSYGDGYSNQPQHF. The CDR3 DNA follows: TGTGCCAGCAGTTACGGGGACGGCTATAGCAATCAGCCCCAGCATTTT.

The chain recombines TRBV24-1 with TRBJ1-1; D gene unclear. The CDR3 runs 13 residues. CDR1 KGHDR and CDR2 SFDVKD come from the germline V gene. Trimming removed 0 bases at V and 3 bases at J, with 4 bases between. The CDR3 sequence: CATSDLGHTEAFF. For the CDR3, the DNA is TGTGCCACCAGTGATTTGGGTCACACTGAAGCTTTCTTT.

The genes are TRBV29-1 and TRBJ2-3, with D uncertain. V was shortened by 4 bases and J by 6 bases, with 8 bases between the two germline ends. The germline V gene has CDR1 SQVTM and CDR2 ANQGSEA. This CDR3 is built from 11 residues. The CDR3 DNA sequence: TGCAGCGTTGTATGGTTCGATACGCAGTATTTT. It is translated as CSVVWFDTQYF.